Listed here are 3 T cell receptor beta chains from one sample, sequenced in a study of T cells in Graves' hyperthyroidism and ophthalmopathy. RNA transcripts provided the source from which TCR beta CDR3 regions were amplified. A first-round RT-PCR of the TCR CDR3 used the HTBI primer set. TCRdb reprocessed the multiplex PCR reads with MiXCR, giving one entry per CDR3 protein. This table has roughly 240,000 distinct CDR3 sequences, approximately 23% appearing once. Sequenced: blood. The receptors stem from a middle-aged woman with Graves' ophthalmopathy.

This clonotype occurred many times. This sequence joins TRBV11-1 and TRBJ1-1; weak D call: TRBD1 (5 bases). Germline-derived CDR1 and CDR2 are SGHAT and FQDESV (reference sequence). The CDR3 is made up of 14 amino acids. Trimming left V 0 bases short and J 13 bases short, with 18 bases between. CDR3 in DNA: TGTGCCAGCAGCTTAGCGCTGGGGACCCCTGTTGATTTCTTT. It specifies CASSLALGTPVDFF.

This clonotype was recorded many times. The DNA for the CDR3 is TGTGCCAGCAGCTTAAGGCAAGGGGCCACTGAAGCTTTCTTT. It specifies CASSLRQGATEAFF. The chain combines TRBV7-2 with TRBJ1-1; tentative D call: TRBD1 (5 bases). CDR1 and CDR2 (germline): SGHTA, FQGNSA. With 2 bases removed from V and 4 bases from J, the gap between germline ends came to 11 bases. CDR3 length: 14 residues.

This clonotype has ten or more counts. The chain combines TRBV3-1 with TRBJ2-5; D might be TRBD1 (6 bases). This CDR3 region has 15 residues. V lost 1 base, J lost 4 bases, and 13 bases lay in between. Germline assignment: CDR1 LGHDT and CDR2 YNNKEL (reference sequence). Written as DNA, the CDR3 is TGTGCCAGCAGCCAAGTAAACAGGGTAACAGAGACCCAGTACTTC. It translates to CASSQVNRVTETQYF.